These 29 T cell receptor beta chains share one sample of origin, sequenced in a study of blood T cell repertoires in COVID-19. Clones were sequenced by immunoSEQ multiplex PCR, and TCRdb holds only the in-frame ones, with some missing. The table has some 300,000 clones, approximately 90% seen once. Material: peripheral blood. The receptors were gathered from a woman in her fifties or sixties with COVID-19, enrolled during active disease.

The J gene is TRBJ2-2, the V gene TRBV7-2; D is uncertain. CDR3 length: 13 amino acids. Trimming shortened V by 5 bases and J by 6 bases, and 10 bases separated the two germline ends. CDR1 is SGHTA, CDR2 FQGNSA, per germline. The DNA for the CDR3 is TGTGCCAGCAGCACCTACTACCCCGGGGAGCTGTTTTTT. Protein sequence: CASSTYYPGELFF.

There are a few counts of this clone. CDR3 sequence (DNA): TGTGCCACCCGGGACAGGGCGAATAGCAATCAGCCCCAGCATTTT. Its protein product is CATRDRANSNQPQHF. The V and J genes are TRBV19 and TRBJ1-5, with 9 bases aligning to TRBD1. This CDR3 region has 15 residues. CDR1 is LNHDA, CDR2 SQIVND, per germline (reference sequence). Trimming removed 10 bases from V and 0 bases from J; junction bases left unmatched: 7.

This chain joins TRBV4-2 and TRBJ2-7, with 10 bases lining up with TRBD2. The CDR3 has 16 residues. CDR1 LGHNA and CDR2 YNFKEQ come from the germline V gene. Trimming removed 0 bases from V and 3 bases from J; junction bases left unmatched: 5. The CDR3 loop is CASSQDPAGGFYEQYF. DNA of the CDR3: TGTGCCAGCAGCCAAGATCCAGCGGGAGGGTTCTACGAGCAGTACTTC.

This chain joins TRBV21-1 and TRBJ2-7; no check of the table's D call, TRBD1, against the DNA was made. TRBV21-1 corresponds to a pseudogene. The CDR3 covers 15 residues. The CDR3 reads CASSKCMGLPYEQYF. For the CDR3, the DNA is TGTGCCAGCAGCAAATGTATGGGGCTACCCTACGAGCAGTACTTC.

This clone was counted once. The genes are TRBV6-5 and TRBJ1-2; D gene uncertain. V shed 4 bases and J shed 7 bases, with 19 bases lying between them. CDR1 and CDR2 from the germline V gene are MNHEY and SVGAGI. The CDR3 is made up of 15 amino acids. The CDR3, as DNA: TGTGCCAGCAGTTCCGCCGGAACGGGAGAGGCTGGCTACACCTTC. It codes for CASSSAGTGEAGYTF.

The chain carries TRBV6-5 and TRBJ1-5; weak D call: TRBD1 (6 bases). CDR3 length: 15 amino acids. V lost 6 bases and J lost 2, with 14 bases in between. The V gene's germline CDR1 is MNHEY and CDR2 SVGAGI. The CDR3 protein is CASSFQGYGNQPQHF. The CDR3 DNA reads TGTGCCAGCAGCTTTCAGGGGTACGGCAATCAGCCCCAGCATTTT.

The CDR3 loop is CASSFGLATTGELFF. As DNA, the CDR3 is TGTGCATCTTCCTTTGGACTAGCGACAACCGGGGAGCTGTTTTTT. This chain joins TRBV19 and TRBJ2-2, with 9 bases fitting TRBD2. The CDR3 is made up of 15 amino acids. Germline V gene data show CDR1 as LNHDA and CDR2 as SQIVND (reference sequence).

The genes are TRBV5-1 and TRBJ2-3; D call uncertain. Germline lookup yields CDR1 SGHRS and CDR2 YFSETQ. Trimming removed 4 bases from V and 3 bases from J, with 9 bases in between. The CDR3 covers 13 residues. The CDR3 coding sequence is TGCGCCAGCAGCCGTGCAGATACAGATACGCAGTATTTT. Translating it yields CASSRADTDTQYF.

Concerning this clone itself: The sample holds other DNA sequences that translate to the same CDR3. CDR3 loop: CASSSGQNTEAFF. DNA for the CDR3: TGTGCCAGCAGCTCGGGACAGAACACTGAAGCTTTCTTT. The rearrangement links TRBV7-2 to TRBJ1-1; the D gene is possibly TRBD1 (6 bases). The CDR3 contains 13 residues. Germline values: CDR1 SGHTA, CDR2 FQGNSA. V was shortened by 4 bases and J by 1 base, with 7 bases between the two germline ends.

The CDR3 region is CASSPLEASGQKNIQYF. The CDR3 region has the DNA TGTGCCAGCTCACCACTTGAGGCTAGCGGACAGAAAAACATTCAGTACTTC. This rearrangement joins TRBV18 to TRBJ2-4; TRBD2 is a possible D gene (7 bases). The CDR3 runs 17 residues. V lost 1 base and J 4 bases, leaving 17 bases between the germline ends. Germline V gene lookup returns CDR1 KGHSH and CDR2 LQKENI.

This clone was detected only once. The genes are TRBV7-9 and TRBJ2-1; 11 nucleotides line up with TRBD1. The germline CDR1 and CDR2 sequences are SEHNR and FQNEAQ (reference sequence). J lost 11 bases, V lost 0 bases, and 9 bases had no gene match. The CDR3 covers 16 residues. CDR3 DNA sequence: TGTGCCAGCAGCTTAGCGGGGACAGGGGGTTTTTTTCAGCAGTTCTTC. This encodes CASSLAGTGGFFQQFF.

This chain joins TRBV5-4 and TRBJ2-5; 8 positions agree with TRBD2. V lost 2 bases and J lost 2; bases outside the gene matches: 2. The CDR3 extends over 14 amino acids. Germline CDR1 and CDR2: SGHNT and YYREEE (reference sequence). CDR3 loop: CASSLSGRQETQYF. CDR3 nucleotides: TGTGCCAGCAGCTTAAGCGGGAGACAAGAGACCCAGTACTTC.

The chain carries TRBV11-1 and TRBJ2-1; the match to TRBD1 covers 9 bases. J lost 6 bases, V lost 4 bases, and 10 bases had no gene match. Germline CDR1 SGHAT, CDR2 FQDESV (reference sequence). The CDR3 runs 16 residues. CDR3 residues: CASSSQLGQGGNEQFF. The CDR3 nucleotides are TGTGCCAGCAGCTCCCAGTTGGGACAGGGAGGCAATGAGCAGTTCTTC.

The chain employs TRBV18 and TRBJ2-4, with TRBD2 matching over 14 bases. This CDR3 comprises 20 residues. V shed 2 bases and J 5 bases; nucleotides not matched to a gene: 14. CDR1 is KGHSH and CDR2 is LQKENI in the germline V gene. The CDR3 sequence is CASSPLIQAPGLAGENIQYF. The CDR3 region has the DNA TGTGCCAGCTCACCATTAATACAGGCACCGGGACTAGCGGGGGAAAACATTCAGTACTTC.

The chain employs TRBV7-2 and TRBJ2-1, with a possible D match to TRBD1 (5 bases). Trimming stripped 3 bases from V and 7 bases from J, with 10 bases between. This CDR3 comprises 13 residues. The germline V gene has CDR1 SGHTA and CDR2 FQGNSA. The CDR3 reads CASSLRKGNEQFF. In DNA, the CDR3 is TGTGCCAGCAGCTTGAGAAAGGGGAATGAGCAGTTCTTC.

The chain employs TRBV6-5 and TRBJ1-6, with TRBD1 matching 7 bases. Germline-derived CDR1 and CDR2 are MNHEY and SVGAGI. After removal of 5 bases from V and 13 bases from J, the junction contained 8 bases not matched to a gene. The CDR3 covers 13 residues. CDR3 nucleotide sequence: TGTGCCAGCAGTCCAGAACAGGGGCCGCCCCTCCACTTT. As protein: CASSPEQGPPLHF.

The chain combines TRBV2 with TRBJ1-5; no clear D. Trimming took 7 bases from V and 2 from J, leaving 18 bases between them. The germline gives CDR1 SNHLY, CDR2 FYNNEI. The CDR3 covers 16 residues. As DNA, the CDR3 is TGTGCCAGCACCACGGCGGGCCGTGCGGGCAATCAGCCCCAGCATTTT. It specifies CASTTAGRAGNQPQHF.

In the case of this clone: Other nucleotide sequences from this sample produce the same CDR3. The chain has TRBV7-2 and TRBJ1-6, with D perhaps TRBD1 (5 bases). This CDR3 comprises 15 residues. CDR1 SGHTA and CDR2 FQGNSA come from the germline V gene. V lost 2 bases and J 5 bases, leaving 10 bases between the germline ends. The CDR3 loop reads CASSLLGQNNSPLHF. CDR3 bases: TGTGCCAGCAGCTTATTGGGGCAGAATAATTCACCCCTCCACTTT.

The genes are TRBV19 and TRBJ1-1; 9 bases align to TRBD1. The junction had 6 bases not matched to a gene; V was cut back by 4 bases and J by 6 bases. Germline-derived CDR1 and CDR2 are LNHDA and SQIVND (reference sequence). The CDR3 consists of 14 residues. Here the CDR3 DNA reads TGTGCCAGTAGTACGGGACAGGGCATGTCTGAAGCTTTCTTT. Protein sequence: CASSTGQGMSEAFF.

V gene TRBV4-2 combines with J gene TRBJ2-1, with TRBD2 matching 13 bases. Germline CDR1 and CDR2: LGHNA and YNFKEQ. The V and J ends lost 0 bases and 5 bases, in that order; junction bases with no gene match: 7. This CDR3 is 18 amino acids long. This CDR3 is CASSQDPTSGRVHNEQFF. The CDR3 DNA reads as TGTGCCAGCAGCCAAGACCCAACTAGCGGGAGGGTCCACAATGAGCAGTTCTTC.

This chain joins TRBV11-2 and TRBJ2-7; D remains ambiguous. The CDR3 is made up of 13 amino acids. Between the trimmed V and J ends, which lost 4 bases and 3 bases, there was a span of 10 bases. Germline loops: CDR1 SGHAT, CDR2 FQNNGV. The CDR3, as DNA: TGTGCCAGCAGCTCAAAGCCCCGCTACGAGCAGTACTTC. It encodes CASSSKPRYEQYF.

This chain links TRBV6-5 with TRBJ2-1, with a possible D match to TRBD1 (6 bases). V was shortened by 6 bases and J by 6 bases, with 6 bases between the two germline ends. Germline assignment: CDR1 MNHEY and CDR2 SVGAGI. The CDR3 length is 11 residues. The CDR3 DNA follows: TGTGCCAGCAGCAGGGGCAATGAGCAGTTCTTC. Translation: CASSRGNEQFF.

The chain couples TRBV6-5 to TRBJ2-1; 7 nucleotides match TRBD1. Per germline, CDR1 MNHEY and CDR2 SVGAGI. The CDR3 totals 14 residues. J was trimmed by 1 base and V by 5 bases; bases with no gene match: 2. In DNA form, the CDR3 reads TGTGCCAGCAGTCGACAGGGTTCCTACAATGAGCAGTTCTTC. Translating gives CASSRQGSYNEQFF.

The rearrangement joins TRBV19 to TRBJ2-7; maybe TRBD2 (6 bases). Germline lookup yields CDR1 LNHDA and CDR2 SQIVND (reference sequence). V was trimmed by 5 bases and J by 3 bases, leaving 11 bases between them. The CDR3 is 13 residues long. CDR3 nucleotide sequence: TGTGCCAGTAGTGGAGGGGTCCTCTACGAGCAGTACTTC. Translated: CASSGGVLYEQYF.

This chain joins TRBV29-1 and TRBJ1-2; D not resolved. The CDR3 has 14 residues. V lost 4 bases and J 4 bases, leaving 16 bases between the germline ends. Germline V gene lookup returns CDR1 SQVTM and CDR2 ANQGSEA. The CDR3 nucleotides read TGCAGCGTTGCGTCAGAGGGAATCGCCTATGGCTACACCTTC. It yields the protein CSVASEGIAYGYTF.

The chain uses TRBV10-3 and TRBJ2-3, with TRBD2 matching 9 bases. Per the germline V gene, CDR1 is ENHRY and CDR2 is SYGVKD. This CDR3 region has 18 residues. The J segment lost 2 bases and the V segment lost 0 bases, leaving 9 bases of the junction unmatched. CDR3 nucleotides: TGTGCCATCAGTGAGTCGGGCTCTAGCGGGATGATCACAGATACGCAGTATTTT. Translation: CAISESGSSGMITDTQYF.

CDR3 protein: CASSPPGPANEKLFF. The CDR3 DNA reads TGTGCCAGCTCACCACCGGGGCCGGCTAATGAAAAACTGTTTTTT. V and J are TRBV18 and TRBJ1-4, with D perhaps TRBD1 (5 bases). The V and J ends lost 0 bases and 3 bases respectively, with 8 bases between them. Germline V gives CDR1 KGHSH, CDR2 LQKENI. The CDR3 loop spans 15 amino acids.

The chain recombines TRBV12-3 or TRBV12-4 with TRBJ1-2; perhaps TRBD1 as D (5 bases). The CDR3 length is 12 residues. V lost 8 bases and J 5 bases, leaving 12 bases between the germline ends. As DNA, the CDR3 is TGTGCCAGCGTGGGGCGGATTTATGGCTACACCTTC. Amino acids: CASVGRIYGYTF.

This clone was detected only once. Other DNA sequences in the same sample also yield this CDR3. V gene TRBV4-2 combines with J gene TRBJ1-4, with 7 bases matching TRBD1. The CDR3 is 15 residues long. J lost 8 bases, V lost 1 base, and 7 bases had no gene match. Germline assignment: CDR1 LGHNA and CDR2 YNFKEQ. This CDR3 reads CASSQGDRVGEKLFF. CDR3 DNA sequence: TGTGCCAGCAGCCAAGGAGACAGGGTTGGCGAAAAACTGTTTTTT.